Sequencing of this T cell receptor (beta chain) was carried out in a study of technical replicates of blood from a handful of donors. Produced via immunoSEQ multiplex PCR; TCRdb's table is partial and in-frame only. This repertoire shows tens of thousands of clones, roughly 90% found once; its top ten account for 3.5% to 5%. This clone was detected only a few times. This CDR3 has 14 amino acids. Germline-derived CDR1 and CDR2 are LNHDA and SQIVND (reference sequence). The ends lost 5 bases at V and 4 bases at J; junction bases unmatched: 6. The chain uses TRBV19 and TRBJ2-5; 8 bases match TRBD1. The material sequenced was PBMCs. The origin of this receptor is a human donor in good health. Some clones in this sample may be carry-over from other donors' samples. CDR3 protein: CASSAQGAVETQYF. DNA of the CDR3: TGTGCCAGTAGTGCCCAGGGGGCCGTAGAGACCCAGTACTTC.